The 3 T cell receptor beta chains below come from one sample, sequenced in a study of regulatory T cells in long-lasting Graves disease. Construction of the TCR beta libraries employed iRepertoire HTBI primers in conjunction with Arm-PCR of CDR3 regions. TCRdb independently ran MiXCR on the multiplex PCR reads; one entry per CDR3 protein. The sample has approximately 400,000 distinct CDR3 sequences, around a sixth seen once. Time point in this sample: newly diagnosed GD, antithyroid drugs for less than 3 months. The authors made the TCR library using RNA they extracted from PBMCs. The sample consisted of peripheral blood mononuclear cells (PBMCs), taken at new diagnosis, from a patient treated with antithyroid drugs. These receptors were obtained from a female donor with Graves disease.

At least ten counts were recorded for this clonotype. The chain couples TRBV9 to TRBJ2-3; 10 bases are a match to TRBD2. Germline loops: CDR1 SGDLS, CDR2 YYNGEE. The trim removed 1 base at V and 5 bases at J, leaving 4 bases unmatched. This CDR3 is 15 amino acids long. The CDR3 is CASSVSGRALDTQYF. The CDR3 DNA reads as TGTGCCAGCAGCGTAAGCGGGAGGGCCTTAGATACGCAGTATTTT.

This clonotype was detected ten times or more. The CDR3 loop reads CASSFSTSGSSYEQYF. The CDR3 DNA follows: TGTGCCAGCAGTTTTTCTACTAGCGGGAGCTCCTACGAGCAGTACTTC. The chain joins TRBV28 to TRBJ2-7; TRBD2 matches at 11 bases. This CDR3 comprises 16 residues. V trimming: 3 bases; J trimming: 0 bases; junction bases outside the gene matches: 4. Germline V gives CDR1 MDHEN, CDR2 SYDVKM.

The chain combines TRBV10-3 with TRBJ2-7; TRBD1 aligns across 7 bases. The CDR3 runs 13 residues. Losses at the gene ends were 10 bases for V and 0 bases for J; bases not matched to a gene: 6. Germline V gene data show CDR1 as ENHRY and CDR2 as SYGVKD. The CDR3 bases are TGTGCCACTGCGGACAGGACCTCCTACGAGCAGTACTTC. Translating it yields CATADRTSYEQYF.